This T cell receptor (beta chain) was sequenced in a study of breast tumors, draining lymph nodes, adjacent tissues. Breast cancer patients provided tissue from their axillary draining lymph nodes. TCRdb reanalysed the multiplex PCR reads using MiXCR and keeps one entry per CDR3 protein. The repertoire includes 200,000 to 300,000 distinct CDR3 sequences, 30% of them detected once, and more than 1% sits in the top ten. This clonotype was recorded at least ten times. Germline CDR1 is SGDLS and CDR2 is YYNGEE. The CDR3 runs 14 residues. V was trimmed by 3 bases and J by 0 bases, leaving 10 bases between them.

Specimen: axillary lymph node tissue. This receptor was identified in a female donor with breast cancer. Some clones in this sample may be carry-over from other donors' samples. The rearrangement joins TRBV9 to TRBJ2-7; D is possibly TRBD1 or TRBD2 (5 bases each). In nucleotides, the CDR3 is TGTGCCAGCAGCGCGGGACCAAGCTCCTACGAGCAGTACTTC. Translating gives CASSAGPSSYEQYF.